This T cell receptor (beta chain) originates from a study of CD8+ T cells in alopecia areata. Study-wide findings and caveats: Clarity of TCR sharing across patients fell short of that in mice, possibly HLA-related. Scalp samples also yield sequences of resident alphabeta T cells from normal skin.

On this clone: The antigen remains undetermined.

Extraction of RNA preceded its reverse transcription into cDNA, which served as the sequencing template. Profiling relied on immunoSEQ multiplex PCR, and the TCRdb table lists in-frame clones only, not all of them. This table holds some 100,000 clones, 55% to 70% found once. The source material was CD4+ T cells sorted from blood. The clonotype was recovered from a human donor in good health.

CDR3 in DNA: TGTGCCAGCAGTGCGGAACAGGCCATCTACGAGCAGTACTTC. Translating gives CASSAEQAIYEQYF. J is TRBJ2-7 and V is TRBV6-1; tentative D call: TRBD1 (5 bases). V was shortened by 4 bases and J by 3 bases, with 13 bases between the two germline ends. The CDR3 contains 14 residues. Germline-derived CDR1 and CDR2 are MNHNS and SASEGT.